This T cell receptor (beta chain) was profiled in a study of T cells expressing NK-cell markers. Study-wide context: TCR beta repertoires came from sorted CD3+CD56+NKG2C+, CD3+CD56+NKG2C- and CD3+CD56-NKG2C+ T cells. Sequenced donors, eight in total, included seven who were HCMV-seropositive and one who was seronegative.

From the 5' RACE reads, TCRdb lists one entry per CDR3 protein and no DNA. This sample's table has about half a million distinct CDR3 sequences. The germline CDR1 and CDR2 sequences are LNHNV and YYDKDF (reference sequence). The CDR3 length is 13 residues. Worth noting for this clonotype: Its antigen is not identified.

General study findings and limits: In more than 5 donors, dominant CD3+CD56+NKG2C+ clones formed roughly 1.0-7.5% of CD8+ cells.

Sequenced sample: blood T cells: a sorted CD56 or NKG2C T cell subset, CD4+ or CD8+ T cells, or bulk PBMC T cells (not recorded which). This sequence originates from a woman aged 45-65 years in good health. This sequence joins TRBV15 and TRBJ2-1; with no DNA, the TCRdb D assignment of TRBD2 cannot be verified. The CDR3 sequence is CATSRVEGGRPFF.